Each of the 32 T cell receptor beta chains below was sequenced from the same sample in a study of cytomegalovirus exposure and HLA in healthy donors (dated by TCRdb to 2017 to 2019). Library construction relied on the immunoSEQ multiplex PCR assay. For the multiplex PCR, a mixture combining 60 forward primers for TCR Vbeta segments and 13 reverse primers for TCR Jbeta segments was used. In TCRdb, the immuneACCESS table is reduced to in-frame sequences with V and J assigned. These tables do not hold every clone; where another copy was compared, an unresolved V gene accounts for under half, and the others remain unexplained. This sample has approximately 100,000 clones in its table, and approximately 79% of those were observed once. Clones ranked in the top ten supply under 4.5% of the sample. Sequencing input: PBMCs. These receptors were obtained from a man between 50 and 59 years old in good health and CMV-seropositive.

The gene calls are TRBV30 and TRBJ1-2, with no clear D. Trimming left V 6 bases short and J 5 bases short, with 16 bases between. CDR3 length: 13 amino acids. CDR1 is GTSNPN, CDR2 SVGIG, per germline (reference sequence). The CDR3 sequence: CACGGKAVYGYTF. The CDR3 region has the DNA TGTGCCTGCGGAGGTAAAGCAGTTTATGGCTACACCTTC.

The gene calls are TRBV18 and TRBJ2-7; D not resolved. Per germline, CDR1 KGHSH and CDR2 LQKENI. V lost 3 bases and J 5 bases, leaving 14 bases between the germline ends. The CDR3 is 14 residues long. The CDR3: CASSPPLLSDEQYF. The CDR3 DNA reads as TGTGCCAGCTCACCGCCACTACTGTCCGACGAGCAGTACTTC.

The chain recombines TRBV7-9 with TRBJ2-2, with a possible D match to TRBD2 (6 bases). The CDR3 sequence is 15 residues long. V lost 6 bases and J 2 bases, leaving 13 bases between the germline ends. The germline V gene encodes CDR1 SEHNR and CDR2 FQNEAQ (reference sequence). CDR3 residues: CASRKLATNTGELFF. The CDR3 coding sequence is TGTGCCAGCAGGAAACTAGCAACCAACACCGGGGAGCTGTTTTTT.

The gene calls are TRBV27 and TRBJ2-3; D unresolved. V was shortened by 7 bases and J by 6 bases, with 8 bases between the two germline ends. Germline-derived CDR1 and CDR2 are MNHEY and SMNVEV (reference sequence). This CDR3 comprises 11 residues. The CDR3 nucleotides are TGTGCCAGCACCTCAGGCGATACGCAGTATTTT. It is translated as CASTSGDTQYF.

V gene TRBV7-9 combines with J gene TRBJ2-7, with D possibly TRBD2 on 5 matching bases. The germline V gene encodes CDR1 SEHNR and CDR2 FQNEAQ (reference sequence). The length of the CDR3 is 14 residues. V gave up 1 base and J gave up 2 bases, with 9 bases separating them. This chain's CDR3 is CASSLVGGPYEQYF. In DNA, the CDR3 is TGTGCCAGCAGCTTAGTGGGCGGGCCCTACGAGCAGTACTTC.

V usage is TRBV29-1 and J usage is TRBJ2-7; TRBD2 matches at 8 bases. This CDR3 has 13 amino acids. V dropped 6 bases and J dropped 0; count of bases not matched to a gene: 4. Germline CDR1 and CDR2: SQVTM and ANQGSEA. The CDR3 spells CSVTSGRSYEQYF. CDR3 DNA sequence: TGCAGCGTAACTAGCGGACGCTCCTACGAGCAGTACTTC.

The V gene is TRBV5-1, the J gene TRBJ2-1; 7 bases fit TRBD2. This CDR3 is 16 amino acids long. V lost 0 bases, J lost 7 bases, and 10 bases stayed unmatched. Germline V gene lookup returns CDR1 SGHRS and CDR2 YFSETQ. DNA of the CDR3: TGCGCCAGCAGCTTGGAGAGAGTAGCGGGCCTTAATGAGCAGTTCTTC. Its protein is CASSLERVAGLNEQFF.

The chain uses TRBV18 and TRBJ2-3, with TRBD1 identical over 9 bases. With 6 bases clipped from V and 0 bases from J, the junction kept 4 bases outside the gene matches. Germline V gives CDR1 KGHSH, CDR2 LQKENI. The CDR3 runs to 15 residues. CDR3 DNA sequence: TGTGCCAGCTCCCGGACAGGGGTGAGCACAGATACGCAGTATTTT. Encoded protein: CASSRTGVSTDTQYF. The entire variable domain, with the rest obtained from reference TRBV18 and TRBJ2-3, is as follows: NAGVMQNPRHLVRRRGQEARLRCSPMKGHSHVYWYRQLPEEGLKFMVYLQKENIIDESGMPKERFSAEFPKEGPSILRIQQVVRGDSAAYFCASSRTGVSTDTQYFGPGTRLTVL.

V is TRBV11-2 and J is TRBJ1-1, with a tentative D call TRBD1 (6 bases). V gave up 1 base and J gave up 10 bases, with 16 bases separating them. This CDR3 is 14 amino acids long. Germline CDR1 reads SGHAT; CDR2 reads FQNNGV. CDR3 bases: TGTGCCAGCAGCTTAGTAGGGGGTGACTTGGGAGCTTTCTTT. Amino acid sequence: CASSLVGGDLGAFF.

This clone was seen just once. The J gene is TRBJ2-5, the V gene TRBV28, with no clear D. CDR1 and CDR2 (germline): MDHEN, SYDVKM. V was clipped by 5 bases and J by 3 bases, with 13 bases between them. This CDR3 is 14 amino acids long. The CDR3: CASSPPNLKETQYF. For the CDR3, the DNA is TGTGCCAGCAGTCCGCCGAACTTGAAAGAGACCCAGTACTTC. Using reference TRBV28 and TRBJ2-5 for the parts outside the CDR3, the full variable domain is DVKVTQSSRYLVKRTGEKVFLECVQDMDHENMFWYRQDPGLGLRLIYFSYDVKMKEKGDIPEGYSVSREKKERFSLILESASTNQTSMYLCASSPPNLKETQYFGPGTRLLVL.

V is TRBV5-4 and J is TRBJ2-1, with TRBD2 matching 10 bases. The CDR3 extends over 16 amino acids. V gave up 0 bases and J gave up 5 bases; unmatched junction bases: 5. Germline CDR1 and CDR2: SGHNT and YYREEE (reference sequence). For the CDR3, the DNA is TGTGCCAGCAGCTTGGGGCAGCGGGAGGGGGACAATGAGCAGTTCTTC. Translating gives CASSLGQREGDNEQFF.

This chain joins TRBV19 and TRBJ2-3; 7 positions agree with TRBD1. After removal of 7 bases from V and 5 bases from J, the junction contained 9 bases not matched to a gene. The CDR3 runs 14 residues. The germline V gene has CDR1 LNHDA and CDR2 SQIVND (reference sequence). The CDR3 DNA reads TGTGCCAGTACCTTCGGGGACAGAAAAGATACGCAGTATTTT. Translating gives CASTFGDRKDTQYF.

This clone turned up a few times. CDR3 region: CASALLAGVNTGELFF. In DNA form, the CDR3 reads TGTGCCAGCGCGTTACTAGCGGGAGTGAACACCGGGGAGCTGTTTTTT. This chain connects TRBV7-8 to TRBJ2-2, with 11 bases identical to TRBD2. The CDR3 loop spans 16 amino acids. In germline, CDR1 is SGHVS, CDR2 FQNEAQ. After removal of 8 bases from V and 1 base from J, the junction contained 6 bases not matched to a gene.

V gene TRBV7-2 combines with J gene TRBJ2-2, with a possible D match to TRBD2 (6 bases). This CDR3 spans 15 amino acids. V lost 1 base, J lost 1 base, and 7 bases lay in between. The germline V gene encodes CDR1 SGHTA and CDR2 FQGNSA. CDR3 sequence (DNA): TGTGCCAGCAGCTTAGTGGAGGGGAACACCGGGGAGCTGTTTTTT. This encodes CASSLVEGNTGELFF. Filled out from reference TRBV7-2 and TRBJ2-2, the complete variable domain reads GAGVSQSPSNKVTEKGKDVELRCDPISGHTALYWYRQSLGQGLEFLIYFQGNSAPDKSGLPSDRFSAERTGGSVSTLTIQRTQQEDSAVYLCASSLVEGNTGELFFGEGSRLTVL.

This clone appeared many times. The chain is built from TRBV5-1 and TRBJ1-3, with D perhaps TRBD1 (5 bases). The V and J ends lost 5 bases and 7 bases respectively, with 16 bases between them. From germline, CDR1 is SGHRS and CDR2 YFSETQ. The CDR3 loop spans 14 amino acids. DNA of the CDR3: TGCGCCAGCAGAAGTGTCCAGGGAGGGAACACCATATATTTT. The encoded protein is CASRSVQGGNTIYF.

The rearrangement links TRBV6-1 to TRBJ2-3; 13 bases match TRBD2. J gave up 9 bases and V 2 bases, and 5 bases lay outside the gene matches. CDR1 is MNHNS, CDR2 SASEGT, per germline. The CDR3 consists of 15 residues. The CDR3 reads CASSESGLAGVTQYF. The CDR3 DNA sequence: TGTGCCAGCAGTGAAAGTGGACTAGCGGGAGTCACGCAGTATTTT.

In DNA, the CDR3 is TGTGCCAGCAGTTTAGCGGGAGCTCGCAGTATAGAGCAGTACTTC. Encoded protein: CASSLAGARSIEQYF. The chain links TRBV28 to TRBJ2-7, with 7 bases aligning to TRBD2. This CDR3 has 15 amino acids. V lost 2 bases and J lost 7; bases outside the gene matches: 11. Germline loops: CDR1 MDHEN, CDR2 SYDVKM.

This clone was picked up a small number of times. V and J are TRBV9 and TRBJ1-2; 10 bases are shared with TRBD1. V lost 1 base to trimming and J lost 8 bases; unmatched junction nucleotides: 11. This CDR3 comprises 16 residues. Per the germline V gene, CDR1 is SGDLS and CDR2 is YYNGEE. The CDR3: CASSVRDRGWVGGYTF. In nucleotides, the CDR3 is TGTGCCAGCAGCGTACGGGACAGGGGATGGGTCGGCGGCTACACCTTC. The whole variable domain, filled in from reference TRBV9 and TRBJ1-2, reads DSGVTQTPKHLITATGQRVTLRCSPRSGDLSVYWYQQSLDQGLQFLIQYYNGEERAKGNILERFSAQQFPDLHSELNLSSLELGDSALYFCASSVRDRGWVGGYTFGSGTRLTVV.

The rearrangement links TRBV6-1 to TRBJ2-1; TRBD2 aligns across 15 bases. V trimming: 1 base; J trimming: 9 bases; junction bases outside the gene matches: 4. CDR3 length: 16 residues. Per the germline V gene, CDR1 is MNHNS and CDR2 is SASEGT. The CDR3: CASSEGTSGRGGEQFF. In DNA form, the CDR3 reads TGTGCCAGCAGTGAAGGGACTAGCGGGAGGGGTGGTGAGCAGTTCTTC.

J is TRBJ1-5 and V is TRBV6-1, with D maybe TRBD1 (6 bases). Germline V gene lookup returns CDR1 MNHNS and CDR2 SASEGT. V lost 4 bases to trimming and J lost 5 bases, with 9 bases between them. The CDR3 has 13 amino acids. CDR3 sequence reads: CASSVGGDQPQHF. DNA of the CDR3: TGTGCCAGCAGTGTTGGGGGCGATCAGCCCCAGCATTTT.

The count of this clone is one. The chain joins TRBV5-1 to TRBJ2-5; a possible D gene is TRBD2 (5 bases). The CDR3 loop spans 14 amino acids. The germline gives CDR1 SGHRS, CDR2 YFSETQ. Trimming shortened V by 4 bases and J by 5 bases, and 15 bases separated the two germline ends. The CDR3 DNA reads as TGCGCCAGCAGCCCCGGGAATGGGATCGAGACCCAGTACTTC. This codes for CASSPGNGIETQYF. Full variable domain (missing parts from reference TRBV5-1 and TRBJ2-5): KAGVTQTPRYLIKTRGQQVTLSCSPISGHRSVSWYQQTPGQGLQFLFEYFSETQRNKGNFPGRFSGRQFSNSRSEMNVSTLELGDSALYLCASSPGNGIETQYFGPGTRLLVL.

The chain carries TRBV5-4 and TRBJ2-1; 10 bases align to TRBD1. The CDR3 contains 16 residues. CDR1 is SGHNT and CDR2 is YYREEE in the germline V gene (reference sequence). After removal of 4 bases from V and 3 bases from J, the junction contained 7 bases not matched to a gene. Here the CDR3 DNA reads TGTGCCAGCAGCATGGGGGACAGGGGTTACTACAATGAGCAGTTCTTC. Protein sequence: CASSMGDRGYYNEQFF.

The V gene is TRBV10-3, the J gene TRBJ2-7, with TRBD2 matching over 10 bases. This CDR3 has 19 amino acids. The J segment lost 8 bases and the V segment lost 0 bases, leaving 19 bases of the junction unmatched. CDR1 ENHRY and CDR2 SYGVKD come from the germline V gene. The CDR3 region is CAISESSPLFELAGTKQYF. CDR3 nucleotides: TGTGCCATCAGTGAGTCGTCCCCTTTATTCGAACTAGCGGGAACAAAGCAGTACTTC.

This sequence joins TRBV18 and TRBJ2-7, with a tentative D call TRBD1 (5 bases). CDR1 is KGHSH and CDR2 is LQKENI in the germline V gene. The V gene lost 3 bases and the J gene lost 4 bases, with 10 bases spanning the gap. This CDR3 spans 13 amino acids. CDR3 sequence: CASSPSQGYEQYF. The DNA for the CDR3 is TGTGCCAGCTCACCGAGCCAGGGATACGAGCAGTACTTC.

The V gene is TRBV4-2, the J gene TRBJ2-7, with TRBD2 matching over 14 bases. The ends lost 4 bases at V and 3 bases at J; junction bases unmatched: 11. The CDR3 is 18 residues long. Germline values: CDR1 LGHNA, CDR2 YNFKEQ. The CDR3 bases are TGTGCCAGCAGCCTCCTAGGAGGGACTAGCGGGAGTGTCTACGAGCAGTACTTC. Translating it yields CASSLLGGTSGSVYEQYF.

The chain carries TRBV2 and TRBJ2-5; no firm D call. The CDR3 has 16 amino acids. The ends were cut back, 2 bases at V and 4 bases at J, with 17 bases in the middle. In germline, CDR1 is SNHLY, CDR2 FYNNEI. The CDR3, as DNA: TGTGCCAGCAGTGAAAAGACATTAACTTCCCTAGAGACCCAGTACTTC. Amino acid sequence: CASSEKTLTSLETQYF.

V is TRBV7-9 and J is TRBJ2-5, with 9 bases aligning to TRBD1. This CDR3 is built from 17 residues. The germline V gene encodes CDR1 SEHNR and CDR2 FQNEAQ (reference sequence). V trimming: 3 bases; J trimming: 0 bases; junction bases outside the gene matches: 8. CDR3 residues: CASSFSTGTGYQETQYF. CDR3 bases: TGTGCCAGCAGCTTCTCTACCGGGACAGGGTACCAAGAGACCCAGTACTTC.

This clone appeared a few times. The chain joins TRBV18 to TRBJ1-4; perhaps TRBD1 as D (5 bases). V lost 0 bases and J 8 bases, leaving 10 bases between the germline ends. The CDR3 runs 14 residues. Germline CDR1 reads KGHSH; CDR2 reads LQKENI. This CDR3 reads CASSPPQGREKLFF. CDR3 bases: TGTGCCAGCTCACCACCCCAGGGTCGGGAAAAACTGTTTTTT. The entire variable domain, with the rest obtained from reference TRBV18 and TRBJ1-4, is as follows: NAGVMQNPRHLVRRRGQEARLRCSPMKGHSHVYWYRQLPEEGLKFMVYLQKENIIDESGMPKERFSAEFPKEGPSILRIQQVVRGDSAAYFCASSPPQGREKLFFGSGTQLSVL.

This sequence joins TRBV29-1 and TRBJ1-5; 7 bases line up with TRBD1. The CDR3 consists of 14 residues. The V gene end was trimmed by 5 bases and the J gene end by 5 bases; junction bases not matched to a gene: 9. CDR1 is SQVTM, CDR2 ANQGSEA, per germline. The CDR3 sequence: CSVRSGGWDQPQHF. Here the CDR3 DNA reads TGCAGCGTTCGGTCAGGGGGTTGGGATCAGCCCCAGCATTTT.

This CDR3 is CASSSGTGDGYTEAFF. In DNA, the CDR3 is TGTGCCAGCTCATCCGGGACAGGCGATGGGTACACTGAAGCTTTCTTT. This sequence joins TRBV18 and TRBJ1-1; 8 bases fit TRBD1. Germline V gives CDR1 KGHSH, CDR2 LQKENI. J lost 3 bases, V lost 5 bases, and 11 bases had no gene match. The CDR3 has 16 residues.

V usage is TRBV7-2 and J usage is TRBJ2-1; TRBD1 is a possible D gene (6 bases). Trimming took 3 bases from V and 3 from J, leaving 15 bases between them. Germline CDR1 SGHTA, CDR2 FQGNSA. The CDR3 length is 16 residues. CDR3 sequence: CASSLVGAAHYNEQFF. CDR3 coding DNA: TGTGCCAGCAGCTTGGTGGGGGCCGCCCACTACAATGAGCAGTTCTTC.

This rearrangement joins TRBV19 to TRBJ2-1; D perhaps matches TRBD1 (7 bases). CDR1 and CDR2 from the germline V gene are LNHDA and SQIVND (reference sequence). The CDR3 is made up of 12 amino acids. Trimming removed 3 bases from V and 13 bases from J, with 13 bases in between. In DNA, the CDR3 is TGTGCCAGTAGTATCGGAGGGGGCCCACAGTTCTTC. This sequence encodes CASSIGGGPQFF.